This is a list of T cell receptor beta chains from one sample in a study of cytomegalovirus exposure and HLA in healthy donors. Clones were sequenced by immunoSEQ multiplex PCR, and TCRdb holds only the in-frame ones, with some missing. The sample includes about 85,000 clones, about three quarters of them seen just once. Sequencing was carried out using PBMCs. The receptors were sampled from a boy aged 10-17 years in good health and CMV-seronegative. Both conserved end residues are part of each CDR3. Each record gives: D gene, clone size, J gene, CDR3 length, V gene, CDR3 protein, CDR3 DNA. D genes are given only for firm matches. The size entry is marked missing in some rows and otherwise reads once, few, many or a size class.

>.|.|TRBJ1-1|13|TRBV18
CASSTLENTEAFF
TGTGCCAGCTCAACTCTAGAGAACACTGAAGCTTTCTTT
>.|.|TRBJ2-6|16|TRBV5-1
CASSLRGSSGANVLTF
TGCGCCAGCAGCTTGCGTGGGAGCTCTGGGGCCAACGTCCTGACTTTC
>.|.|TRBJ1-1|12|TRBV28
CASTGGARSAFF
TGTGCCAGCACGGGCGGGGCGCGGTCAGCTTTCTTT
>.|few|TRBJ2-5|15|TRBV6-5
CASSRDRSVGETQYF
TGTGCCAGCAGCCGAGACAGGTCGGTGGGAGAGACCCAGTACTTC
>.|.|TRBJ2-7|14|TRBV7-9
CASSLVSPLYEQYF
TGTGCCAGCAGCTTAGTCTCCCCCCTTTACGAGCAGTACTTC
>TRBD1|.|TRBJ1-2|17|TRBV5-1
CASSLGDRVASNYGYTF
TGCGCCAGCAGCTTAGGGGACAGGGTCGCAAGTAACTATGGCTACACCTTC
>TRBD1|.|TRBJ1-1|14|TRBV30
CAWNYGQGVTEAFF
TGTGCCTGGAACTATGGACAGGGGGTCACTGAAGCTTTCTTT
>TRBD1|.|TRBJ1-2|14|TRBV5-6
CASSDRGRSNGYTF
TGTGCCAGCAGCGACAGGGGGCGCAGTAATGGCTACACCTTC
>.|.|TRBJ1-2|15|TRBV11-2
CASSLEATGIYGYTF
TGTGCCAGCAGCTTAGAAGCCACAGGGATCTATGGCTACACCTTC
>.|.|TRBJ2-1|13|TRBV7-9
CASSSSSYNEQFF
TGTGCCAGCAGTTCGAGCTCCTACAATGAGCAGTTCTTC
>TRBD2|.|TRBJ2-3|17|TRBV5-4
CASSRILLAGESDTQYF
TGTGCCAGCAGCCGGATTTTACTAGCGGGAGAATCAGATACGCAGTATTTT
>TRBD1|.|TRBJ1-5|15|TRBV6-5
CASSFRQGGGQPQHF
TGTGCCAGCAGTTTCAGACAGGGAGGAGGTCAGCCCCAGCATTTT
>TRBD2|.|TRBJ2-1|13|TRBV6-5
CASIKAGGNEQFF
TGTGCCAGCATTAAAGCGGGAGGTAATGAGCAGTTCTTC
>.|.|TRBJ2-7|15|TRBV9
CASSIRPDPQDEQYF
TGTGCCAGCAGCATTAGACCTGACCCTCAGGACGAGCAGTACTTC
>.|once|TRBJ1-1|14|TRBV28
CASSLSKGDTEAFF
TGTGCCAGCAGTTTAAGTAAAGGGGACACTGAAGCTTTCTTT
>.|few|TRBJ2-1|13|TRBV6-1
CASRPPGINEQFF
TGTGCCAGCAGGCCCCCAGGGATCAATGAGCAGTTCTTC
>TRBD1|.|TRBJ2-2|15|TRBV6-4
CASSDGTGGTGELFF
TGTGCCAGCAGTGACGGGACAGGGGGCACCGGGGAGCTGTTTTTT
>TRBD1|.|TRBJ1-2|15|TRBV30
CAWEGRGGKDYGYTF
TGTGCCTGGGAGGGTCGAGGGGGCAAAGACTATGGCTACACCTTC
>.|.|TRBJ2-7|12|TRBV7-9
CASSLGALEQYF
TGTGCCAGCAGCCTGGGAGCCCTGGAGCAGTACTTC
>TRBD1|.|TRBJ1-5|15|TRBV6-5
CASSLGQGGSQPQHF
TGTGCCAGCAGCCTGGGACAGGGGGGTTCACAGCCCCAGCATTTT
>.|.|TRBJ1-1|15|TRBV28
CASRSQDSRLAEAFF
TGTGCCAGCAGAAGTCAGGACAGCCGTCTGGCTGAAGCTTTCTTT
>TRBD1|.|TRBJ2-7|15|TRBV4-3
CASSLRTGGTYEQYF
TGCGCCAGCAGCCTCCGGACAGGGGGGACCTACGAGCAGTACTTC
>.|.|TRBJ2-1|15|TRBV4-1
CASSQVQQSSTEQFF
TGCGCCAGCAGCCAAGTTCAACAGAGCTCTACTGAGCAGTTCTTC
>TRBD1|.|TRBJ1-1|13|TRBV7-3
CASSPRDRGLPIF
TGTGCCAGCAGCCCCCGGGACAGGGGGCTTCCGATCTTT
>.|.|TRBJ2-7|12|TRBV28
CASSYVRYEQYF
TGTGCCAGCAGTTATGTCAGATACGAGCAGTACTTC
>TRBD1|.|TRBJ1-5|16|TRBV16
CASSQKGARSNQPQHF
TGTGCCAGCAGCCAAAAGGGGGCCCGAAGCAATCAGCCCCAGCATTTT
>.|.|TRBJ2-3|15|TRBV6-5
CASSYSGGPTDTQYF
TGTGCCAGCAGTTACTCTGGCGGGCCCACAGATACGCAGTATTTT
>TRBD1|.|TRBJ2-7|14|TRBV27
CASSSGTGRYEQYF
TGTGCCAGCAGTTCCGGGACAGGCCGTTACGAGCAGTACTTC
>.|.|TRBJ2-7|15|TRBV28
CASSFIGAGGAEQYF
TGTGCCAGCAGTTTTATCGGTGCTGGGGGCGCCGAGCAGTACTTC
>TRBD2|.|TRBJ2-7|15|TRBV11-3
CASSLTSGDSYEQYF
TGTGCCAGCAGCTTAACTAGCGGTGACTCCTACGAGCAGTACTTC
>.|.|TRBJ1-2|13|TRBV10-3
CAIGNRESYGYTF
TGTGCCATCGGAAACAGGGAGAGCTATGGCTACACCTTC
>TRBD1|.|TRBJ1-1|14|TRBV2
CASRTGTANTEAFF
TGTGCCAGCAGGACCGGGACAGCGAACACTGAAGCTTTCTTT
>TRBD1|.|TRBJ2-7|13|TRBV27
CASRLTGTYEQYF
TGTGCCAGCAGACTGACAGGGACCTACGAGCAGTACTTC
>TRBD1|.|TRBJ1-2|18|TRBV4-1
CASSQDKDLVRGQDGYTF
TGCGCCAGCAGCCAAGATAAGGACCTGGTCAGGGGGCAAGATGGCTACACCTTC
>TRBD1|.|TRBJ2-7|15|TRBV5-1
CASRTTGQGGYEQYF
TGCGCCAGCAGGACGACGGGACAGGGAGGATACGAGCAGTACTTC
>.|.|TRBJ2-6|17|TRBV4-3
CASSQEKWSSGANVLTF
TGCGCCAGCAGCCAGGAGAAATGGTCCTCTGGGGCCAACGTCCTGACTTTC
>TRBD1|.|TRBJ1-5|14|TRBV28
CASIGTGRLQPQHF
TGTGCCAGCATAGGGACAGGGAGGCTTCAGCCCCAGCATTTT
>TRBD1|few|TRBJ1-2|14|TRBV6-5
CASSYGTGGYGYTF
TGTGCCAGCAGTTACGGGACAGGGGGCTATGGCTACACCTTC
>.|.|TRBJ2-1|12|TRBV12-5
CASGPRPAEQFF
TGTGCTAGTGGCCCCAGGCCGGCTGAGCAGTTCTTC